The 27 T cell receptor beta chains reported below all come from one sample, sequenced in a study of tumor and adjacent non-tumor tissue in lung cancer (dated by TCRdb to about 2018). Libraries were built with multiplex PCR. TCRdb names Illumina HiSeq 2500 as the instrument used. TCRbeta libraries were constructed through three rounds of nested PCR with primers (Table S4) according to protocols adapted from ARM-PCR. In TCRdb, the public reads were trimmed at Q25 with fastp and aligned with MiXCR, with productive beta chains retained. Rows are combined by CDR3 protein, so each entry shows the most common genes and DNA. In all, the sample holds 71,000 or so distinct CDR3 sequences, and around 85% of those were seen once. The ten largest clones represent about an eighth of the sample. RNA was isolated from bulk unsorted tissue, and RNA quality was assessed with a NanoDrop ND-1000 and an Agilent 2100.

Source material: lung tumor tissue. The receptors were sampled from a woman in her forties or fifties with non-small cell lung cancer.

This clonotype was counted at least ten times. The chain carries TRBV10-3 and TRBJ1-1; 9 bases fit TRBD1. Trimming removed 10 bases from V and 7 bases from J; junction bases left unmatched: 7. Germline lookup yields CDR1 ENHRY and CDR2 SYGVKD. The CDR3 sequence is 12 residues long. CDR3 loop: CATGQGHSEAFF. The CDR3 DNA follows: TGTGCCACCGGACAGGGGCATAGTGAAGCTTTCTTT.

This clonotype was detected only once. The CDR3 does not close with the conserved phenylalanine or tryptophan, likely indicating a read error. This chain uses TRBV12-3 or TRBV12-4 with TRBJ1-1; D may be TRBD1 (5 bases). The CDR3 runs 15 residues. Trimming took off 7 bases at V and 5 bases at J, with 20 bases between the two ends. The CDR3 region is CASTVGAGMETEAFY. CDR3 bases: TGTGCCAGCACCGTCGGGGCAGGGATGGAGACTGAAGCTTTCTAT.

Points on this clonotype: Sequence at one end of the junction differs from germline and may be a read error. The chain employs TRBV6-1 and TRBJ2-4; D possibly corresponds to TRBD1 (6 bases). The CDR3 runs 17 residues. CDR1 and CDR2 (germline): MNHNS, SASEGT. The CDR3 nucleotides are TGTGCCAGCAGTGAATTCCGTCTGTCTGGGGGACAAAACATTCAGTGCTTC. Translation: CASSEFRLSGGQNIQCF.

The chain combines TRBV6-1 with TRBJ2-3; D not resolved. Trimming pared 9 bases from V and 0 bases from J, leaving 13 bases between. The CDR3 extends over 14 amino acids. Germline values: CDR1 MNHNS, CDR2 SASEGT. The CDR3 DNA is TGTGCCAGGCGTGACGTAGCTAGCACAGATACGCAGTATTTT. Protein sequence: CARRDVASTDTQYF.

On this clonotype itself: One junction end does not reproduce the germline sequence, and a read error may be involved. The genes are TRBV20-1 and TRBJ1-1; the match to TRBD1 covers 8 bases. The CDR3 has 16 residues. The germline CDR1 and CDR2 sequences are DFQATT and SNEGSKA (reference sequence). The CDR3 bases are TGCAGTGCTCCAGTCCCGGGACAGGTTTTAAACACTGAAGTTCTCTTT. This encodes CSAPVPGQVLNTEVLF.

Comment on this clonotype: Because it lacks the conserved phenylalanine or tryptophan at the end, this CDR3 is likely a read error. The chain has TRBV20-1 and TRBJ2-1; 9 bases are shared with TRBD1. This CDR3 has 14 residues. The V gene end was trimmed by 5 bases and the J gene end by 10 bases; junction bases not matched to a gene: 12. The germline V gene has CDR1 DFQATT and CDR2 SNEGSKA (reference sequence). The CDR3 DNA reads as TGCAGTGCTCCCGGGACAGGGAGCGTATACGAGCAGTTCTTG. Protein: CSAPGTGSVYEQFL.

Comments on this clonotype: An end of the junction does not agree with germline; a read error may underlie this. The chain combines TRBV4-3 with TRBJ2-3, with 13 positions matching TRBD2. The length of the CDR3 is 17 residues. The germline CDR1 and CDR2 sequences are LGHNA and YSLEER. CDR3 amino acids: CASSPRLAGGRADTQCF. The DNA for the CDR3 is TGCGCGAGCAGCCCCCGACTAGCGGGAGGAAGGGCAGATACGCAGTGTTTT.

For this clonotype: At one end, the junction sequence differs from germline, possibly due to a read error. The chain recombines TRBV5-1 with TRBJ1-6; 7 bases map to TRBD1. There are 20 residues in the CDR3. Germline V lookup: CDR1 SGHRS, CDR2 YFSETQ. CDR3: CASSIEPGQTARLYYSPLHF. CDR3 nucleotides: TGCGCAAGCAGCATTGAACCGGGACAGACTGCACGCTTGTATTATTCACCCCTCCACTTT.

CDR3 in amino acids: CSAIWDQQETQYF. For the CDR3, the DNA is TGCAGTGCTATCTGGGACCAACAAGAGACCCAGTACTTC. The chain has TRBV20-1 and TRBJ2-5, with D perhaps TRBD1 or TRBD2 (5 bases each). The length of the CDR3 is 13 residues. From germline, CDR1 is DFQATT and CDR2 SNEGSKA (reference sequence). V shed 4 bases and J shed 2 bases, with 11 bases lying between them.

There are many counts of this clonotype. V gene TRBV2 combines with J gene TRBJ2-3; D is unclear. V dropped 1 base and J dropped 4 bases, with 12 bases sitting between them. Germline assignment: CDR1 SNHLY and CDR2 FYNNEI. This CDR3 comprises 15 residues. CDR3 region: CASSEVFQRADTQYF. The CDR3 DNA sequence: TGTGCCAGCAGTGAAGTATTCCAGCGTGCAGATACGCAGTATTTT.

To note about this clonotype: The junction shows a germline mismatch at one end, possibly a read error. The chain uses TRBV6-6 and TRBJ2-7; perhaps TRBD2 as D (6 bases). CDR3 size: 14 residues. The germline gives CDR1 MNHNY, CDR2 SVGAGI (reference sequence). CDR3 sequence reads: CARSPLRDPYVQYF. The CDR3 DNA reads TGTGCCCGCAGCCCATTGCGGGACCCCTACGTGCAGTACTTC.

As to this clonotype: This is likely a read error, given that the CDR3 carries no conserved phenylalanine or tryptophan at its end. Because the CDR3's place on the DNA is in doubt, the DNA is left out and the CDR3 is given as listed by TCRdb. The chain carries TRBV20-1 and TRBJ2-1. The CDR3 spans 8 residues, counting both ends. Per the germline V gene, CDR1 is DFQATT and CDR2 is SNEGSKA (reference sequence). CDR3 loop: CSTRDVSL.

Regarding this clonotype: A read error may produce the germline difference seen at one junction end. The chain links TRBV20-1 to TRBJ2-3; D gene ambiguous. This CDR3 spans 14 amino acids. Looked up from germline, CDR1 is DFQATT and CDR2 is SNEGSKA (reference sequence). The CDR3 sequence: CSATRVVLSDTQFF. The CDR3 DNA reads TGCAGTGCTACCCGAGTAGTCCTCTCAGATACGCAGTTTTTT.

This clonotype was seen once. The junction does not match germline at one end; this may be a read error. The chain is built from TRBV6-5 and TRBJ2-2, with D perhaps TRBD2 (5 bases). Germline V gives CDR1 MNHEY, CDR2 SVGAGI. The CDR3 loop spans 15 amino acids. CDR3 nucleotide sequence: TGTGCCGGCAGCTACGGAGCGGACCACACCGGGGAGCTGTTTTTT. Translating it yields CAGSYGADHTGELFF.

This clonotype is a singleton in its sample. The J gene is TRBJ2-3, the V gene TRBV28, with 7 positions matching TRBD2. V lost 2 bases, J lost 3 bases, and 8 bases stayed unmatched. CDR1 MDHEN and CDR2 SYDVKM come from the germline V gene. CDR3 length: 16 amino acids. The CDR3 sequence: CASSLVAGAGTDTQYF. CDR3 sequence (DNA): TGTGCCAGCAGTTTAGTAGCGGGTGCGGGGACAGATACGCAGTATTTT.

As for this clonotype: Mismatch with germline at one junction end may stem from a read error. This chain connects TRBV6-2 or TRBV6-3 to TRBJ1-2; D ambiguous. Germline V gene lookup returns CDR1 MNHEY and CDR2 SVGEGT. This CDR3 region has 14 residues. For the CDR3, the DNA is TGTGCCAGCAGTACCGGGATAGTGGTGAGCGGCTACATCTTC. Amino acid sequence: CASSTGIVVSGYIF.

V gene TRBV29-1 combines with J gene TRBJ1-1; unclear D gene. The CDR3 runs 14 residues. V lost 3 bases and J lost 5, with 16 bases in between. In germline, CDR1 is SQVTM, CDR2 ANQGSEA. Here the CDR3 DNA reads TGCAGCGTTGAGGCCCTGCCGGGTTATACTGAAGCTTTCTTT. Its translation: CSVEALPGYTEAFF.

The CDR3, as DNA: TGTGCCAGCAGCATCGACGGGGGCATGAACTACACCTTC. It encodes CASSIDGGMNYTF. The chain is built from TRBV12-3 or TRBV12-4 and TRBJ1-2, with a weak D call TRBD1 (6 bases). The CDR3 covers 13 residues. V was pared by 6 bases and J by 10 bases, with 18 bases between.

This clonotype has more than one count but fewer than ten. A read error may explain this, as a much larger clone is one base away. CDR3 DNA sequence: TGTGCCGGCAGTCCGCCGGGAGCCTACAATGAGCAGTTCTTC. This encodes CAGSPPGAYNEQFF. The chain combines TRBV28 with TRBJ2-1; D is possibly TRBD2 (6 bases). This CDR3 has 14 residues. Germline values: CDR1 MDHEN, CDR2 SYDVKM.

For this clonotype: This may be a read error: a much more frequent sequence differs by one nucleotide. This sequence joins TRBV5-1 and TRBJ1-2; tentatively, D is TRBD1 (5 bases). V was cut by 6 bases and J by 4 bases, with 13 bases left in between. Germline V gene data show CDR1 as SGHRS and CDR2 as YFSETQ. The CDR3 extends over 13 amino acids. The CDR3 sequence is CASISSGGYGYTF. The CDR3 bases are TGCGCCAGCATCTCCAGCGGGGGCTATGGCTACACCTTC.

This chain joins TRBV28 and TRBJ2-1, with D possibly being TRBD2 (6 bases). CDR1 and CDR2 from the germline V gene are MDHEN and SYDVKM. With 7 bases removed from V and 8 bases from J, the gap between germline ends came to 18 bases. This CDR3 is 14 amino acids long. For the CDR3, the DNA is TGTGCCAGCATCTCTCCGCGGGGAGTCGATGAGCAGTTCTTC. Residues: CASISPRGVDEQFF.

This clonotype was counted only a few times. The rearrangement joins TRBV11-3 to TRBJ2-3, with D uncertain. Germline V CDR1 and CDR2: SGHNT, YENEEA. The CDR3 covers 14 residues. Trimming removed 1 base from V and 2 bases from J, with 7 bases in between. The CDR3 DNA follows: TGTGCCAGCAGCTTAGTGGTAAACACAGATACGCAGTATTTT. This sequence encodes CASSLVVNTDTQYF.

This clonotype turned up a few times. The junction departs from germline at one end; a sequencing error may be responsible. CDR3 in amino acids: CASSFSRTVSSYNEQFF. CDR3 nucleotide sequence: TGCGCCAGCAGCTTTAGCAGGACGGTCAGCTCCTACAATGAGCAGTTCTTC. The chain carries TRBV11-3 and TRBJ2-1; the D is unclear. The CDR3 spans 17 residues. CDR1 is SGHNT, CDR2 YENEEA, per germline.

As concerns this clonotype: The junction departs from germline at one end; a sequencing error may be responsible. The chain combines TRBV20-1 with TRBJ2-3, with 7 bases identical to TRBD2. The germline gives CDR1 DFQATT, CDR2 SNEGSKA (reference sequence). The CDR3 is 15 amino acids. The CDR3 DNA reads as TGCAGTGTAGGCCCTAGCGGAGGGGTCACAGACACGCAGTATTTT. Translating it yields CSVGPSGGVTDTQYF.

This sequence joins TRBV4-3 and TRBJ1-3; a possible D gene is TRBD1 (5 bases). Germline CDR1 LGHNA, CDR2 YSLEER. The CDR3 runs to 15 residues. The V gene lost 3 bases and the J gene lost 2 bases, with 11 bases spanning the gap. CDR3 coding DNA: TGCGCCAGCAGCCATACAGGCAACCCTGGAAACACCATATATTTT. It specifies CASSHTGNPGNTIYF.

V gene TRBV6-5 combines with J gene TRBJ1-4, with a tentative D call TRBD1 (6 bases). The V gene's germline CDR1 is MNHEY and CDR2 SVGAGI. V lost 7 bases, J lost 8 bases, and 14 bases lay in between. The CDR3 spans 13 residues. The CDR3 DNA reads TGTGCCAGCAACCAGGGGATGGGAGAAAAACTGTTTTTT. Protein product: CASNQGMGEKLFF.

A note on this clonotype: The CDR3 does not close with the conserved phenylalanine or tryptophan, likely indicating a read error. For the CDR3, the DNA is TGCGGTCATACGGGGAACACTGAAGCTTTCATT. Amino acids: CGHTGNTEAFI. V and J are TRBV20-1 and TRBJ1-1; D ambiguous. This CDR3 has 11 amino acids. CDR1 is DFQATT and CDR2 is SNEGSKA in the germline V gene (reference sequence).